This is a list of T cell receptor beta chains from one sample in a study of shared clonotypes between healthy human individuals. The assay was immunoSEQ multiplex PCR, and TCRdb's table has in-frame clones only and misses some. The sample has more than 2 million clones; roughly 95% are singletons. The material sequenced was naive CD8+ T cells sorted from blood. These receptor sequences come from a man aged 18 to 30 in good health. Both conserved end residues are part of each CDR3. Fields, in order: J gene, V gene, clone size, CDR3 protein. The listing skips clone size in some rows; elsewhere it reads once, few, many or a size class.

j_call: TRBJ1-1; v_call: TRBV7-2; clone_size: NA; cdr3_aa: CASSLVSENTEAFF
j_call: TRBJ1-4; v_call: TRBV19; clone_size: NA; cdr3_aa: CASSIPWSGTNEKLFF
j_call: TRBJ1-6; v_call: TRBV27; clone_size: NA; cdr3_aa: CASRITGPGSPLHF
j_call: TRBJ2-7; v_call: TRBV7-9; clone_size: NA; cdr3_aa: CASSLRMGDNYEQYF
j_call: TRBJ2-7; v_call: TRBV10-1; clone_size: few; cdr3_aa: CASSSVGGGEQYF
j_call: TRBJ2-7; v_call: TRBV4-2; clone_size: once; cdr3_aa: CASSLAGEDHEQYF
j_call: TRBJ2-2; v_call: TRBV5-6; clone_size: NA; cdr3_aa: CASSWAGTGELFF
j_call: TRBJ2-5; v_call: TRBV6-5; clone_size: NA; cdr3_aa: CASADRGSQETQYF
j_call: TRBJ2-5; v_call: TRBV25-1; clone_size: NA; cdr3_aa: CASLPGAATRETQYF
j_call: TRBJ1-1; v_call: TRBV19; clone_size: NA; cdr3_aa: CASRLGNTEAFF
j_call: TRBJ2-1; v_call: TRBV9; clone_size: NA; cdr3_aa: CASSVEGRGWDEQFF
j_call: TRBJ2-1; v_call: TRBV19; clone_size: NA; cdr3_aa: CASSIDRESSYNEQFF
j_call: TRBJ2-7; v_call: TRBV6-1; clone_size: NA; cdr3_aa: CASSEASGRATSYEQYF
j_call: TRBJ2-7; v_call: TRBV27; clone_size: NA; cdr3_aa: CASSLTSGRASVYEQYF
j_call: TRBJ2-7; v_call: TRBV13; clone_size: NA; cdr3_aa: CASSLGVESRFVYEQYF
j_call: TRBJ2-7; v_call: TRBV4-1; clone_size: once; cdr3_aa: CASSQDLFGEGSSYEQYF
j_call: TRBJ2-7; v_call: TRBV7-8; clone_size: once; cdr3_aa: CASSPAWSYEQYF
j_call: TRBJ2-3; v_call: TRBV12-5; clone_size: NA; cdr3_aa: CASGLVVGGSTDTQYF
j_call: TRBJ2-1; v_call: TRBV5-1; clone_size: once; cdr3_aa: CASSLGLAYEQFF
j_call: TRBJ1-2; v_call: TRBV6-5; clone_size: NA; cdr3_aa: CASSYAGFGYTF
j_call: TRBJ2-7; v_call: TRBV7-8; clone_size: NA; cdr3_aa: CASSLSGTPEQYF
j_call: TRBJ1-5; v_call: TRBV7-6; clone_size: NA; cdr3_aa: CASSPGTGTHQPQHF
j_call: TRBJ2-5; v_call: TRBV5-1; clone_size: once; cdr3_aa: CASSLGYSTQETQYF
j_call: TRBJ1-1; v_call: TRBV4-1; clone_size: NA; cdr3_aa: CASSPLRNTEAFF
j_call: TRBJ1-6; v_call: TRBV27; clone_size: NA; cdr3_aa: CASSSRQGSGSYNSPLHF
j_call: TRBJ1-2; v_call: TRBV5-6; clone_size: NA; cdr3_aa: CASSPQGYSYGYTF
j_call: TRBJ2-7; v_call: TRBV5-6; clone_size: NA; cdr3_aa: CASSLTEGYEQYF
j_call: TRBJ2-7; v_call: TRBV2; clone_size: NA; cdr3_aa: CASKGASDYEQYF
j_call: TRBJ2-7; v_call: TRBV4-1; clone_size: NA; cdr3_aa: CASSLSGDSSSYEQYF
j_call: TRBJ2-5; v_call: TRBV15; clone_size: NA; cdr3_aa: CATSTRTSRETQYF
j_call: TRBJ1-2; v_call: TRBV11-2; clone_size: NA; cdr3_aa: CASSLGFLYGYTF
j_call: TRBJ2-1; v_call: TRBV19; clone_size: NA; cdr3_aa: CASRKKRDSYNEQFF
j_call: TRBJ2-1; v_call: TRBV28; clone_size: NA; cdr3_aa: CASSLWQGSYNEQFF
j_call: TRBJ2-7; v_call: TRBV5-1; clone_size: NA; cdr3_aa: CASSLTGQGYEQYF
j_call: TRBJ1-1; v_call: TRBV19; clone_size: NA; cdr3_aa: CASNGEVTEAFF
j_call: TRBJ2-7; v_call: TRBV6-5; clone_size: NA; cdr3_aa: CASSYETGTYEQYF
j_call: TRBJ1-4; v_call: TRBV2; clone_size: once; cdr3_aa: CASIGNGANEKLFF
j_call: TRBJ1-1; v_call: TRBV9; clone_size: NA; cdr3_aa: CASSDDRVEAFF
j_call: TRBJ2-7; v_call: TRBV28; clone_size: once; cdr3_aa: CASSLRGYYEQYF
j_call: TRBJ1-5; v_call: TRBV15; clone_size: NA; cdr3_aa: CATSRDWDQPQHF
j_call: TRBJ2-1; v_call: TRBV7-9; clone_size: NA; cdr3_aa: CARNDPNRESSYNEQFF
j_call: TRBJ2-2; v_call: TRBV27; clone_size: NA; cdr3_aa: CASSFYERVAGELFF
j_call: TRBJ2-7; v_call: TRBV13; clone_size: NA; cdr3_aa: CASSLNGGVLPYEQYF
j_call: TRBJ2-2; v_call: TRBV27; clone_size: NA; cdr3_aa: CASSFGGELFF
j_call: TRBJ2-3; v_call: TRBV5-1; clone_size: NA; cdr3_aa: CASSLVQTSWWDTQYF
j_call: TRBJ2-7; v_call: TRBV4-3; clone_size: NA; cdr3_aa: CASSQDLVGATEQYF